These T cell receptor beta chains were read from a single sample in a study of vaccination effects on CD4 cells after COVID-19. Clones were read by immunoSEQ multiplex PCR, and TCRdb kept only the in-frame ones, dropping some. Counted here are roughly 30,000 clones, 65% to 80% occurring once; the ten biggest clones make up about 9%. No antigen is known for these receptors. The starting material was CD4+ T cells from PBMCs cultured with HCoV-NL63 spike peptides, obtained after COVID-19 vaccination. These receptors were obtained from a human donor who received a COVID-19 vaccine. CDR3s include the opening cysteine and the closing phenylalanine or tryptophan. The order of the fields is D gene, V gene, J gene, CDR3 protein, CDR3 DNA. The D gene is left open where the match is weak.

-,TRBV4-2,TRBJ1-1,CASSPTQGNTEAFF,TGTGCCAGCAGCCCTACTCAGGGGAACACTGAAGCTTTCTTT
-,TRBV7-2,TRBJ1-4,CASSLEAGWGEKLFF,TGTGCCAGCAGCTTAGAGGCAGGGTGGGGCGAAAAACTGTTTTTT
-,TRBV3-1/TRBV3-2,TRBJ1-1,CASSQGIKSEAFF,TGTGCCAGCAGCCAAGGGATAAAATCTGAAGCTTTCTTT
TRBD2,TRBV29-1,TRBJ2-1,CSVAREEWDEQFF,TGCAGCGTTGCGCGGGAGGAGTGGGATGAGCAGTTCTTC
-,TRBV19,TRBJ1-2,CASSRGDYGYTF,TGTGCCAGTAGCAGGGGTGACTATGGCTACACCTTC
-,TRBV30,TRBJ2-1,CAWRRVAYNEQFF,TGTGCCTGGAGAAGGGTTGCCTACAATGAGCAGTTCTTC
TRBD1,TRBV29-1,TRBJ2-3,CSVDGTGEVAQYF,TGCAGCGTTGATGGGACAGGGGAGGTAGCGCAGTATTTT
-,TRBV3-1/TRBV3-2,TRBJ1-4,CASSQDSYNEKLFF,TGTGCCAGCAGCCAGGACAGCTATAATGAAAAACTGTTTTTT
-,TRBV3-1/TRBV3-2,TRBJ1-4,CASSQVVEKLFF,TGTGCCAGCAGCCAAGTCGTTGAAAAACTGTTTTTT
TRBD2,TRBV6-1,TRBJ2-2,CASSEIPAGGGGELFF,TGTGCCAGCAGTGAAATACCAGCGGGAGGCGGCGGGGAGCTGTTTTTT
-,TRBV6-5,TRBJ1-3,CASSYSDSSRNTIYF,TGTGCCAGCAGTTACTCGGACAGTTCTCGAAACACCATATATTTT
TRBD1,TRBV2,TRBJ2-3,CASRRTGGQDTQYF,TGTGCCAGCCGACGGACAGGGGGCCAAGATACGCAGTATTTT
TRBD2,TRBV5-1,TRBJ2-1,CASSFGERGIYNEQFF,TGCGCCAGCAGCTTCGGGGAGCGGGGGATTTACAATGAGCAGTTCTTC
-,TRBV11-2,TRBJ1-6,CASSLAGTRYNSPLHF,TGTGCCAGCAGCTTGGCAGGGACCCGTTATAATTCACCCCTCCACTTT
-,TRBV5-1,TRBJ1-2,CASSLAGQLQKGGYTF,TGCGCCAGCAGCTTGGCCGGGCAGTTACAAAAAGGGGGCTACACCTTC
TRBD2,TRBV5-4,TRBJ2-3,CASSLGGGMTDTQYF,TGTGCCAGCAGCTTGGGGGGAGGGATGACAGATACGCAGTATTTT
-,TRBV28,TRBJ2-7,CASSFGWGTYSGSLLGPSEQYF,TGTGCCAGCAGCTTCGGATGGGGAACATACTCCGGGTCCCTACTTGGGCCCTCCGAGCAGTACTTC
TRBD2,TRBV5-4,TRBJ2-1,CASSFTGRGANNEQFF,TGTGCCAGCAGCTTTACGGGGCGGGGGGCGAACAATGAGCAGTTCTTC